This entry lists 21 T cell receptor beta chains sequenced from one sample in a study of cytomegalovirus exposure and HLA in healthy donors. The assay was immunoSEQ multiplex PCR, and TCRdb's table has in-frame clones only and misses some. The repertoire holds roughly 230,000 clones, with roughly 87% as singletons. Sequencing was carried out using PBMCs. These receptors were collected from a woman in her twenties or thirties in good health and CMV-seronegative.

The J gene is TRBJ2-2, the V gene TRBV11-3, with D unclear. V was shortened by 2 bases and J by 7 bases, with 14 bases between the two germline ends. Germline V gene data show CDR1 as SGHNT and CDR2 as YENEEA. The CDR3 loop spans 15 amino acids. CDR3 protein: CASSLTWEGYGELFF. The DNA for the CDR3 is TGTGCCAGCAGCTTAACGTGGGAAGGGTACGGGGAGCTGTTTTTT.

The CDR3 sequence is CASSVQRDGEQYF. The CDR3 DNA reads TGCGCCAGCAGTGTTCAGCGGGACGGGGAGCAGTACTTC. The chain joins TRBV10-2 to TRBJ2-7, with 7 bases identical to TRBD2. Germline trimming cut 4 bases from V and 7 bases from J; bases unmatched to any gene: 7. There are 13 residues in the CDR3. Germline V gene lookup returns CDR1 WSHSY and CDR2 SAAADI.

In this sample, this clone turned up many times. The rearrangement links TRBV7-9 to TRBJ1-2, with D possibly being TRBD1 (5 bases). CDR3 size: 13 residues. V shed 4 bases and J shed 4 bases, with 10 bases lying between them. From germline, CDR1 is SEHNR and CDR2 FQNEAQ (reference sequence). Written as DNA, the CDR3 is TGTGCCAGCAGCTCTGACAGAATCTATGGCTACACCTTC. As protein: CASSSDRIYGYTF.

This clone was picked up a small number of times. This chain joins TRBV11-2 and TRBJ2-4; D is ambiguous. The CDR3 is made up of 13 amino acids. The germline gives CDR1 SGHAT, CDR2 FQNNGV. Trimming cost V 1 base and J 0 bases, with 1 base left between them. The CDR3 coding sequence is TGTGCCAGCAGCTTAGCAGCCAAAAACATTCAGTACTTC. Encoded protein: CASSLAAKNIQYF.

The rearrangement uses TRBV29-1 and TRBJ1-3; D is unresolved. The germline V gene encodes CDR1 SQVTM and CDR2 ANQGSEA. Trimming took 5 bases from V and 3 from J, leaving 8 bases between them. The CDR3 runs 12 residues. Here the CDR3 reads CSVNDGGNTIYF. The CDR3 DNA reads TGCAGCGTTAACGACGGTGGAAACACCATATATTTT.

The chain links TRBV5-6 to TRBJ2-5, with TRBD2 identical over 10 bases. CDR1 is SGHDT, CDR2 YYEEEE, per germline. CDR3 length: 15 amino acids. The J segment lost 4 bases and the V segment lost 0 bases, leaving 3 bases of the junction unmatched. The CDR3 reads CASSLVPSGRETQYF. The CDR3 DNA reads TGTGCCAGCAGCTTGGTCCCTAGCGGGAGAGAGACCCAGTACTTC.

The chain combines TRBV11-2 with TRBJ2-7; 8 nucleotides align to TRBD1. Germline V gene sequence: CDR1 SGHAT, CDR2 FQNNGV. Trimming took 5 bases from V and 1 from J; bases not matched to a gene: 7. CDR3 length: 15 residues. CDR3 residues: CASSLGQGRSYEQYF. The CDR3 DNA is TGTGCCAGCAGCCTTGGACAGGGTCGGTCCTACGAGCAGTACTTC.

The chain couples TRBV7-2 to TRBJ2-1; D is possibly TRBD2 (6 bases). V dropped 0 bases and J dropped 4 bases, with 13 bases sitting between them. This CDR3 region has 16 residues. Germline V CDR1 and CDR2: SGHTA, FQGNSA. The CDR3 protein is CASSLASLARYNEQFF. The CDR3 nucleotides read TGTGCCAGCAGCTTAGCGTCGCTAGCGAGATACAATGAGCAGTTCTTC.

The gene calls are TRBV6-6 and TRBJ1-5; D is perhaps TRBD1 (5 bases). Germline V CDR1 and CDR2: MNHNY, SVGAGI (reference sequence). The V and J ends lost 6 bases and 4 bases respectively, with 16 bases between them. The CDR3 loop spans 15 amino acids. In DNA form, the CDR3 reads TGTGCCAGCAGCCTTTGGGCAGGGAGTAATCAGCCCCAGCATTTT. It specifies CASSLWAGSNQPQHF.

V gene TRBV30 combines with J gene TRBJ2-3, with TRBD2 matching over 11 bases. Trimming took 8 bases from V and 4 from J; bases not matched to a gene: 11. The CDR3 sequence is 15 residues long. Germline lookup yields CDR1 GTSNPN and CDR2 SVGIG (reference sequence). CDR3 loop: CATELGTSGADTQYF. Here the CDR3 DNA reads TGTGCCACGGAGTTGGGGACTAGCGGTGCAGATACGCAGTATTTT.

CDR3 amino acids: CASTKGDYYNEQFF. For the CDR3, the DNA is TGTGCCAGTACCAAGGGGGACTACTACAATGAGCAGTTCTTC. The chain carries TRBV19 and TRBJ2-1; possible D gene TRBD2, 7 bases. V was cut by 7 bases and J by 3 bases, with 13 bases left in between. The CDR3 spans 14 residues. Germline CDR1 LNHDA, CDR2 SQIVND (reference sequence).

This clone was detected only once. The V call is TRBV7-8, the J call TRBJ2-1; tentatively, D is TRBD1 or TRBD2 (5 bases each). V was pared by 5 bases and J by 5 bases, with 10 bases between. The CDR3 contains 13 residues. CDR1 SGHVS and CDR2 FQNEAQ come from the germline V gene. For the CDR3, the DNA is TGTGCCAGCAGCCCCCGGGACGACAATGAGCAGTTCTTC. Protein product: CASSPRDDNEQFF.

The CDR3 reads CASSRKSGSPYEQYF. DNA of the CDR3: TGTGCCAGCAGCAGAAAAAGCGGGAGCCCATACGAGCAGTACTTC. The chain carries TRBV27 and TRBJ2-7; 8 bases line up with TRBD2. The CDR3 has 15 residues. Germline V lookup: CDR1 MNHEY, CDR2 SMNVEV (reference sequence). Trimming removed 6 bases from V and 4 bases from J; junction bases left unmatched: 11.

This chain links TRBV5-1 with TRBJ1-2, with 9 bases aligning to TRBD1. This CDR3 has 14 amino acids. V lost 4 bases and J lost 4; bases outside the gene matches: 5. Germline loops: CDR1 SGHRS, CDR2 YFSETQ. CDR3 residues: CASSPGTGTYGYTF. Here the CDR3 DNA reads TGCGCCAGCAGCCCAGGGACAGGGACCTATGGCTACACCTTC.

The rearrangement links TRBV28 to TRBJ1-1; TRBD1 matches 7 bases. The junction had 7 bases not matched to a gene; V was cut back by 3 bases and J by 3 bases. Germline-derived CDR1 and CDR2 are MDHEN and SYDVKM. This CDR3 contains 15 residues. This CDR3 reads CASSFRGRGDTEAFF. CDR3 nucleotides: TGTGCCAGCAGTTTTAGGGGGCGCGGGGACACTGAAGCTTTCTTT.

Only a few counts were recorded for this clone. The chain employs TRBV2 and TRBJ1-1, with D hard to call. The V and J ends lost 5 bases and 5 bases respectively, with 12 bases between them. Germline CDR1 SNHLY, CDR2 FYNNEI. This CDR3 region has 13 residues. CDR3 sequence: CASSSGVPTEAFF. CDR3 bases: TGTGCCAGCAGTAGTGGGGTTCCTACTGAAGCTTTCTTT.

The chain recombines TRBV7-9 with TRBJ1-1; the D gene is possibly TRBD1 (6 bases). The length of the CDR3 is 19 residues. V lost 5 bases and J 1 base, leaving 26 bases between the germline ends. Germline loops: CDR1 SEHNR, CDR2 FQNEAQ (reference sequence). CDR3 sequence reads: CASSLPSTGNRGWNTEAFF. The CDR3 DNA sequence: TGTGCCAGCAGCCTACCCTCAACAGGGAATAGAGGATGGAACACTGAAGCTTTCTTT.

The chain combines TRBV27 with TRBJ2-7; D is uncertain. In germline, CDR1 is MNHEY, CDR2 SMNVEV (reference sequence). This CDR3 is 15 amino acids long. Trimming stripped 2 bases from V and 0 bases from J, with 11 bases between. The CDR3 DNA follows: TGTGCCAGCAGTTTACTCTCCAGAAGCTCCTACGAGCAGTACTTC. The encoded protein is CASSLLSRSSYEQYF.

The rearrangement uses TRBV13 and TRBJ2-7; TRBD2 might be the D (5 bases). Germline CDR1 reads PRHDT; CDR2 reads FYEKMQ (reference sequence). Deletions cut 5 bases from V and 2 bases from J, with 13 bases between. The CDR3 is 14 amino acids. CDR3 coding DNA: TGTGCCAGCAGCCCTAGCCTTTCGACCTACGAGCAGTACTTC. Protein product: CASSPSLSTYEQYF.

The chain has TRBV29-1 and TRBJ2-1; D may be TRBD1 (6 bases). The CDR3 has 13 amino acids. CDR1 is SQVTM, CDR2 ANQGSEA, per germline. In DNA form, the CDR3 reads TGCAGTAAAACAGGGTTAAACTACAATGAGCAGTTCTTC. The encoded protein is CSKTGLNYNEQFF.

The chain links TRBV14 to TRBJ2-7; 9 nucleotides match TRBD1. V shed 5 bases and J 3 bases; nucleotides not matched to a gene: 8. The CDR3 extends over 15 amino acids. Germline CDR1 SGHDN, CDR2 FVKESK. The CDR3 loop reads CASSIPGQGFYEQYF. The DNA for the CDR3 is TGTGCCAGCAGCATACCGGGACAGGGCTTCTACGAGCAGTACTTC.